Below, 4 T cell receptor beta chains from the same sample are listed, as sequenced in a study of beta chain features in type 1 diabetes. The study reverse transcribed the entire isolated RNA, so it sequenced expressed TCRB transcripts. Here immunoSEQ multiplex PCR was the method, and the copy in TCRdb shows in-frame clones only, minus some. The table has around 250,000 clones, 27% seen once. The sequenced sample consisted of central memory CD4+ T cells from blood. The receptors were gathered from a man between 25 and 39 years old in good health.

V and J are TRBV16 and TRBJ2-7; possibly TRBD1 or TRBD2 for D (7 bases each). Germline V gene sequence: CDR1 KGHSY, CDR2 FQNENV. V shed 6 bases and J shed 4 bases, with 19 bases lying between them. The CDR3 runs to 15 residues. This CDR3 is CASRALTGREYEQYF. The CDR3, as DNA: TGTGCCAGCAGAGCCCTGACAGGGCGGGAGTACGAGCAGTACTTC.

The chain joins TRBV28 to TRBJ2-5; 7 nucleotides agree with TRBD2. Germline CDR1 reads MDHEN; CDR2 reads SYDVKM. The CDR3 runs 12 residues. Germline trimming cut 8 bases from V and 5 bases from J; bases unmatched to any gene: 5. CDR3: CASGGEWETQYF. The CDR3 DNA reads TGTGCCAGCGGGGGGGAGTGGGAGACCCAGTACTTC. Full variable domain (remainder filled in from reference TRBV28 and TRBJ2-5): DVKVTQSSRYLVKRTGEKVFLECVQDMDHENMFWYRQDPGLGLRLIYFSYDVKMKEKGDIPEGYSVSREKKERFSLILESASTNQTSMYLCASGGEWETQYFGPGTRLLVL.

This clone was detected a few times. V usage is TRBV7-9 and J usage is TRBJ1-1; a weak D match, TRBD1 (6 bases). CDR1 SEHNR and CDR2 FQNEAQ come from the germline V gene (reference sequence). The germline V and J ends were trimmed by 1 base and 5 bases, with 8 bases remaining between them. The CDR3 totals 13 residues. CDR3 nucleotides: TGTGCCAGCAGCTTAGTCCAGGGGACTGAAGCTTTCTTT. Its protein product is CASSLVQGTEAFF.

The rearrangement uses TRBV19 and TRBJ2-5; no clear D gene. Germline V gene sequence: CDR1 LNHDA, CDR2 SQIVND (reference sequence). Deletions cut 0 bases from V and 4 bases from J, with 12 bases between. This CDR3 is built from 15 residues. CDR3 sequence (DNA): TGTGCCAGTAGTATAGAGGGCAGAAGGAGAGAGACCCAGTACTTC. Its protein is CASSIEGRRRETQYF.